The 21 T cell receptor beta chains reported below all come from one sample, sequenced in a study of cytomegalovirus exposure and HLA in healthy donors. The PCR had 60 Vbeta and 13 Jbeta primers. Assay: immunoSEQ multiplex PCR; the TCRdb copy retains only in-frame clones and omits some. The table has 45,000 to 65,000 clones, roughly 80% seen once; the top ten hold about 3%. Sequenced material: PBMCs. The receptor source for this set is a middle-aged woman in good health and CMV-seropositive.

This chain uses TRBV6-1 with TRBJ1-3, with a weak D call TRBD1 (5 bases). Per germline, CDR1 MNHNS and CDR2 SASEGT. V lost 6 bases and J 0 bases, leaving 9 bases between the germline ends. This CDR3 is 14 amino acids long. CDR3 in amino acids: CASSLQVSGNTIYF. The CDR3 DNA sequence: TGTGCCAGCAGCTTACAGGTCTCTGGAAACACCATATATTTT.

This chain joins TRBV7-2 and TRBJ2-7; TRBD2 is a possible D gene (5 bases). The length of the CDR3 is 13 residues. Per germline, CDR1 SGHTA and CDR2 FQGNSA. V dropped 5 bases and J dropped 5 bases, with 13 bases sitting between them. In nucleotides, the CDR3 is TGTGCCAGCAGCCCCACTAGTTTCCACGAGCAGTACTTC. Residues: CASSPTSFHEQYF. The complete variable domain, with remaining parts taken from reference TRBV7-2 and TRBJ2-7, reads GAGVSQSPSNKVTEKGKDVELRCDPISGHTALYWYRQSLGQGLEFLIYFQGNSAPDKSGLPSDRFSAERTGGSVSTLTIQRTQQEDSAVYLCASSPTSFHEQYFGPGTRLTVT.

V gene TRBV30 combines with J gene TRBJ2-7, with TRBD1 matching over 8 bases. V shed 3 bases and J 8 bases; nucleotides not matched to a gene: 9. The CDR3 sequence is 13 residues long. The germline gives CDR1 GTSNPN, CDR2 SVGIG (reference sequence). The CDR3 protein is CAWSGTDRGKQYF. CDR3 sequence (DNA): TGTGCCTGGAGCGGAACCGACAGGGGAAAGCAGTACTTC.

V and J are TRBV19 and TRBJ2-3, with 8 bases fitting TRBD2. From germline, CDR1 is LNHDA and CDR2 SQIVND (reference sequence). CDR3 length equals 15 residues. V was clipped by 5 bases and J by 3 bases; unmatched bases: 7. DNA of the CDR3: TGTGCCAGTAGTCCGTGGACTAGCATGACAGATACGCAGTATTTT. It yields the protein CASSPWTSMTDTQYF.

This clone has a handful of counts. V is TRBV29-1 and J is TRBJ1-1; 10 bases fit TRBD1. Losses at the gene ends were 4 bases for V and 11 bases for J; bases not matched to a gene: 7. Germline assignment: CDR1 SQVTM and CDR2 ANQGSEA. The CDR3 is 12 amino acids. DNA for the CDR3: TGCAGCGTTGGGGACAGGGGCCTGAACGCTTTCTTT. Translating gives CSVGDRGLNAFF.

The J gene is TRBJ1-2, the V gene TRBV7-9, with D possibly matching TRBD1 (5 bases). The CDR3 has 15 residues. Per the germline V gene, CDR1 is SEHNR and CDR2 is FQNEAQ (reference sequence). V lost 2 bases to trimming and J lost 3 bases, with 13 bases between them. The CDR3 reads CASSLSPGDHYGYTF. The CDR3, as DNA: TGTGCCAGCAGCTTAAGCCCGGGGGACCACTATGGCTACACCTTC. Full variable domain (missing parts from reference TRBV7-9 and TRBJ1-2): DTGVSQNPRHKITKRGQNVTFRCDPISEHNRLYWYRQTLGQGPEFLTYFQNEAQLEKSRLLSDRFSAERPKGSFSTLEIQRTEQGDSAMYLCASSLSPGDHYGYTFGSGTRLTVV.

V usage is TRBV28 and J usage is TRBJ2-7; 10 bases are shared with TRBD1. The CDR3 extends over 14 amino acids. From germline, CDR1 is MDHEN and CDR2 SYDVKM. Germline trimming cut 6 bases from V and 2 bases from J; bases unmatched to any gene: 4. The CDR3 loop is CASSLGQGPYEQYF. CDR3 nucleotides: TGTGCCAGCAGCCTGGGACAGGGGCCCTACGAGCAGTACTTC.

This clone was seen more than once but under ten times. The CDR3 coding sequence is TGTGCCACCAGCAGAGACCCAGGGCTTGGGGAAAAACTGTTTTTT. Protein product: CATSRDPGLGEKLFF. This sequence joins TRBV15 and TRBJ1-4, with a tentative D call TRBD1 (5 bases). V was pared by 0 bases and J by 8 bases, with 13 bases between. This CDR3 region has 15 residues. CDR1 LNHNV and CDR2 YYDKDF come from the germline V gene (reference sequence).

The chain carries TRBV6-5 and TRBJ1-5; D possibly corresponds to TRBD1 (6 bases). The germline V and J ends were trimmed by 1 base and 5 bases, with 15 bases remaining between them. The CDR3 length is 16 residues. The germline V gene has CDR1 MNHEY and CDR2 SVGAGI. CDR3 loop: CASSYLGGPTDQPQHF. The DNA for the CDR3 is TGTGCCAGCAGTTACTTGGGGGGGCCAACGGATCAGCCCCAGCATTTT.

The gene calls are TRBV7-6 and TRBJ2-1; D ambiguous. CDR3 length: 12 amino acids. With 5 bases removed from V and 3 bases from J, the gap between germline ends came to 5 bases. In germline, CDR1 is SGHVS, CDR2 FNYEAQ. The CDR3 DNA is TGTGCCAGCAGCCCCAACTACAATGAGCAGTTCTTC. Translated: CASSPNYNEQFF.

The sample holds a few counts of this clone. CDR3 coding DNA: TGTGCCAGTCACGACAGGGTTGAAAAACTGTTTTTT. Translated: CASHDRVEKLFF. The chain employs TRBV19 and TRBJ1-4; 7 nucleotides align to TRBD1. Germline V gene lookup returns CDR1 LNHDA and CDR2 SQIVND (reference sequence). J was trimmed by 7 bases and V by 8 bases; bases with no gene match: 4. There are 12 residues in the CDR3.

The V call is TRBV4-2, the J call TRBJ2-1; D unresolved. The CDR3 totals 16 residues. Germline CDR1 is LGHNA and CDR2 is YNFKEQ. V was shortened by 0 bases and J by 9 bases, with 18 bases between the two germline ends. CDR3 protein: CASSQESYLRDFEQFF. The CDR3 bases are TGTGCCAGCAGCCAAGAAAGTTATTTACGCGACTTTGAGCAGTTCTTC.

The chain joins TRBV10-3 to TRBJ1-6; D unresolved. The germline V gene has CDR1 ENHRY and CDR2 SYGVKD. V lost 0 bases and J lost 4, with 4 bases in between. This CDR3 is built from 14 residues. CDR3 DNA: TGTGCCATCAGTGAGTCACAGTATAATTCACCCCTCCACTTT. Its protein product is CAISESQYNSPLHF.

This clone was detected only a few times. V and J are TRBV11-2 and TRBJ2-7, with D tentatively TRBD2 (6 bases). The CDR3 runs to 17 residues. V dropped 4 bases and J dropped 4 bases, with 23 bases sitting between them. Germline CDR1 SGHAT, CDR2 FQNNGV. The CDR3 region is CASSSWEISGRGYEQYF. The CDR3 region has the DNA TGTGCCAGCAGCTCCTGGGAGATTTCGGGACGGGGGTACGAGCAGTACTTC.

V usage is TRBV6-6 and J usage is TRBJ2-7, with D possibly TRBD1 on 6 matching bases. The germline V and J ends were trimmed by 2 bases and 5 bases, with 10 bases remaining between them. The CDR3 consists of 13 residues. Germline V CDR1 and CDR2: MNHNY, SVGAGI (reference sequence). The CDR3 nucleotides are TGTGCCAGCAGTTACGTCAGGGGAGACGAGCAGTACTTC. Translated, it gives CASSYVRGDEQYF.

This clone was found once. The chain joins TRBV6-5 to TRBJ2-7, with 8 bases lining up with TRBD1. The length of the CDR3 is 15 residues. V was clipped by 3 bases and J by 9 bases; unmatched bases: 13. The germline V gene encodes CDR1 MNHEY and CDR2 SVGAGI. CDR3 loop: CASSYGQGLIMGQYF. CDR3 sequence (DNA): TGTGCCAGCAGTTATGGACAGGGCCTGATAATGGGGCAGTACTTC.

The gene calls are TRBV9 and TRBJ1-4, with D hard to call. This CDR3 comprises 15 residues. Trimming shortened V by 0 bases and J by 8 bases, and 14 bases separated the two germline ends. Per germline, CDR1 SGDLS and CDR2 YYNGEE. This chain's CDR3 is CASSVEGGPWEKLFF. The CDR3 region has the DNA TGTGCCAGCAGCGTAGAAGGCGGCCCTTGGGAAAAACTGTTTTTT. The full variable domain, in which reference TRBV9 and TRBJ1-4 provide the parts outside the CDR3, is DSGVTQTPKHLITATGQRVTLRCSPRSGDLSVYWYQQSLDQGLQFLIQYYNGEERAKGNILERFSAQQFPDLHSELNLSSLELGDSALYFCASSVEGGPWEKLFFGSGTQLSVL.

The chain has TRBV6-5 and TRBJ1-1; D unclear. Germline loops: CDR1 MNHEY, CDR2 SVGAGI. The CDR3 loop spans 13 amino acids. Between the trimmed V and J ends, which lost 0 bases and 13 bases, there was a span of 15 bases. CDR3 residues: CASSYSVNSPGFF. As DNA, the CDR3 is TGTGCCAGCAGTTACTCCGTAAACAGTCCAGGTTTCTTT.

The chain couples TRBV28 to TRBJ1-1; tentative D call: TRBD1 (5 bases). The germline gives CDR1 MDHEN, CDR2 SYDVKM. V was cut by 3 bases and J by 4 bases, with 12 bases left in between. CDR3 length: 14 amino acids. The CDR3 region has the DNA TGTGCCAGCAGTTTTGCACGGAGGGGCACTGAAGCTTTCTTT. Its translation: CASSFARRGTEAFF.

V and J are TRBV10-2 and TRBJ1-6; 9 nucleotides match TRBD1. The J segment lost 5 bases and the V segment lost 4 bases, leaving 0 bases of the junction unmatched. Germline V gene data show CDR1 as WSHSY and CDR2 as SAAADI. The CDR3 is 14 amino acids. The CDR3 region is CASSGTGDNSPLHF. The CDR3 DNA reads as TGCGCCAGCAGTGGGACAGGGGATAATTCACCCCTCCACTTT.

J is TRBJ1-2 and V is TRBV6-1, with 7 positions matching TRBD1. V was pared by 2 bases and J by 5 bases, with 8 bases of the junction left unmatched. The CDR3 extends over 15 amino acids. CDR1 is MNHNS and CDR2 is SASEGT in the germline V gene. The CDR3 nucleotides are TGTGCCAGCAGTGAATCTACAGGGGCTGGTTATGGCTACACCTTC. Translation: CASSESTGAGYGYTF.